This entry is about one T cell receptor (beta chain). The antigen is undetermined. It was 85,000 to 100,000 TCR templates that were assayed per sample. Sequenced by immunoSEQ multiplex PCR; TCRdb stores in-frame clones only, minus some. The sample holds tens of thousands of clones, around 90% seen once. Germline V gene lookup returns CDR1 SNHLY and CDR2 FYNNEI. The CDR3 sequence is 13 residues long. V lost 8 bases to trimming and J lost 6 bases, with 14 bases between them. This sample stems from a study of siplizumab effects on memory and regulatory T cells. Study-level results: Apparently key alloresponse contributors, naive T cells also seemed more diverse than memory cells. Treatment with siplizumab left mappable alloreactive CD4+ clones averaging roughly 70% Treg-derived, compared with 25% to 30% in controls. Researchers could map only a minor fraction of alloreactive clones to unstimulated subsets.

The sequenced sample was CD8+ T cells sorted from blood. The source is a human donor in good health. The J gene is TRBJ2-4, the V gene TRBV2; perhaps TRBD1 as D (5 bases). The CDR3 coding sequence is TGTGCCAGCGGAGACAGCCTCGGAAACATTCAGTACTTC. As protein: CASGDSLGNIQYF.